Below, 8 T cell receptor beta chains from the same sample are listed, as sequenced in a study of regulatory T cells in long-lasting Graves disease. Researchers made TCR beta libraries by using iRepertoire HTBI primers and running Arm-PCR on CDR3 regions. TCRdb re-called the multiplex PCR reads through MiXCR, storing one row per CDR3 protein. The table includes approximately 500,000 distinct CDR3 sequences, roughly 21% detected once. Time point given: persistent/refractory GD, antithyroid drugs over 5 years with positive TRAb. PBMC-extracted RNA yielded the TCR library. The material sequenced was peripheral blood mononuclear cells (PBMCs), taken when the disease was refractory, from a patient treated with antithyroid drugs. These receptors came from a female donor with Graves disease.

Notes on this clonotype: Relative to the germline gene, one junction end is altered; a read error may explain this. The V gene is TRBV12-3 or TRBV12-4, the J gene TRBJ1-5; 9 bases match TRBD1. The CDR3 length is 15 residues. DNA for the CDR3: TGTACCAGCAGCCCGGGACAGGGACGCAATCAGCCCCAGCATTTT. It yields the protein CTSSPGQGRNQPQHF.

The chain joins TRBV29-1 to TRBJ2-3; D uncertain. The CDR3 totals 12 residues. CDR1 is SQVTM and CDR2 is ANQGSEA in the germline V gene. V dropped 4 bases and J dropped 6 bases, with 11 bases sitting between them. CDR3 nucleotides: TGCAGCGTTGTGTTCAGCGCTGATACGCAGTATTTT. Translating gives CSVVFSADTQYF.

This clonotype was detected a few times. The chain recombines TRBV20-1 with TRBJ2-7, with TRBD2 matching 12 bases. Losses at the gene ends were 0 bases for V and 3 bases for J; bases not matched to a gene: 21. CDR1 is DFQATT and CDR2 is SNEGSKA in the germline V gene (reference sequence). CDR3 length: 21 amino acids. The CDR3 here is CSARDGGSWGLAGGPVYEQYF. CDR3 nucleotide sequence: TGCAGTGCTAGAGATGGGGGGAGTTGGGGGCTAGCGGGAGGGCCGGTCTACGAGCAGTACTTC.

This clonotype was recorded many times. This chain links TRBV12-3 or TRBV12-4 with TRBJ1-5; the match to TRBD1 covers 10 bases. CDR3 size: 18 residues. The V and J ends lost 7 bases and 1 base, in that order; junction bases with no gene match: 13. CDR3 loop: CASTYSRTGGLSNQPQHF. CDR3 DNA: TGTGCCAGCACCTATAGTAGGACAGGGGGACTCAGCAATCAGCCCCAGCATTTT.

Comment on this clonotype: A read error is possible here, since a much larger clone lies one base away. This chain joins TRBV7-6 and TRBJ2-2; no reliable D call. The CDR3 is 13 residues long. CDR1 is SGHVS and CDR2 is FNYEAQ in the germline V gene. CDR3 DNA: TGTGCCAGCCGCTTAGGTTCGGTCGGGGAGCTGTTTTTT. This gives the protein CASRLGSVGELFF.

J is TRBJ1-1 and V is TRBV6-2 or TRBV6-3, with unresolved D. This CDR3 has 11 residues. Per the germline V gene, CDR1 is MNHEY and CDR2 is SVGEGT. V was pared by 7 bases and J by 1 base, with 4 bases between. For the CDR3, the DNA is TGTGCCAGCATAAGGAACACTGAAGCTTTCTTT. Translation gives CASIRNTEAFF.

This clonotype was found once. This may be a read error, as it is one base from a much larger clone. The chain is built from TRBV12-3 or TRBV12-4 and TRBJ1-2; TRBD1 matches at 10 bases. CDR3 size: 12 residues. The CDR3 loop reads CAGSPGTGAYTF. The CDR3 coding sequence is TGTGCCGGCAGCCCCGGGACAGGGGCCTACACCTTC.

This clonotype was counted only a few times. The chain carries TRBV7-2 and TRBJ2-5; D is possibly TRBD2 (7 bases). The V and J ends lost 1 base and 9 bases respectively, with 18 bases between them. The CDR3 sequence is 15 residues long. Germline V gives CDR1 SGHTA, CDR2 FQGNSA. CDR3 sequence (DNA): TGTGCCAGCAGCTTAGAGGCGGGGGCCGCAAAGGCCCAGTACTTC. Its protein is CASSLEAGAAKAQYF.